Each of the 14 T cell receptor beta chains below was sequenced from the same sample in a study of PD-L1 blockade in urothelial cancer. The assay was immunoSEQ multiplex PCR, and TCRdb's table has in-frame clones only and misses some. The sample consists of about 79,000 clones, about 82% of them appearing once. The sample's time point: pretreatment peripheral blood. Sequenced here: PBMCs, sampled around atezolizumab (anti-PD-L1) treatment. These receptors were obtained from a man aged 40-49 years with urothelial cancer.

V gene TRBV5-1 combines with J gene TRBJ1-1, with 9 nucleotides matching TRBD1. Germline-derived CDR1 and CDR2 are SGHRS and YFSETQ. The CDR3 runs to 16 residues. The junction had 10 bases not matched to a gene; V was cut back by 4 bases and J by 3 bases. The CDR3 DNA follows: TGCGCCAGCAGCCCCGGGACAGGGATATTAGACACTGAAGCTTTCTTT. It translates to CASSPGTGILDTEAFF.

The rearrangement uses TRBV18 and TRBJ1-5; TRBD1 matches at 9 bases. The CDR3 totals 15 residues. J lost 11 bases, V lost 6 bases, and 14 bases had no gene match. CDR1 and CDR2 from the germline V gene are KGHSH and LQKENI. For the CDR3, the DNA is TGTGCCAGCTCGGTTACAGGGGGCGGAGGGGAGACCCAGCATTTT. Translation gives CASSVTGGGGETQHF. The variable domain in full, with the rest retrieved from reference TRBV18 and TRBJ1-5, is NAGVMQNPRHLVRRRGQEARLRCSPMKGHSHVYWYRQLPEEGLKFMVYLQKENIIDESGMPKERFSAEFPKEGPSILRIQQVVRGDSAAYFCASSVTGGGGETQHFGDGTRLSIL.

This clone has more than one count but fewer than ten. In DNA, the CDR3 is TGTGCCAGCAGCTTAGCGGGAGGGGCAACCCGATCCTACAATGAGCAGTTCTTC. Encoded protein: CASSLAGGATRSYNEQFF. The chain couples TRBV5-6 to TRBJ2-1; 10 bases are shared with TRBD2. V gave up 2 bases and J gave up 1 base; unmatched junction bases: 9. Germline V gives CDR1 SGHDT, CDR2 YYEEEE. This CDR3 spans 18 amino acids. The full variable domain, completed using reference TRBV5-6 and TRBJ2-1, is DAGVTQSPTHLIKTRGQQVTLRCSPKSGHDTVSWYQQALGQGPQFIFQYYEEEERQRGNFPDRFSGHQFPNYSSELNVNALLLGDSALYLCASSLAGGATRSYNEQFFGPGTRLTVL.

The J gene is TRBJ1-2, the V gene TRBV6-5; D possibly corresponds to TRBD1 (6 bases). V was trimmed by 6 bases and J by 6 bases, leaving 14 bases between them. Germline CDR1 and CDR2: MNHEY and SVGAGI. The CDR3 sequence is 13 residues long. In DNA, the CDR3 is TGTGCCAGCAGAGAACAGGGCCGGGATGGCTACACCTTC. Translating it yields CASREQGRDGYTF.

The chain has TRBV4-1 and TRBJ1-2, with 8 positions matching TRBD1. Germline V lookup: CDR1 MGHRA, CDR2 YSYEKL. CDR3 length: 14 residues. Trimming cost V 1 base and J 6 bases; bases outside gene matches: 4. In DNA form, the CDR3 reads TGCGCCAGCAGCCAAGTTCCAGGGGGCGATGGCTACACCTTC. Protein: CASSQVPGGDGYTF.

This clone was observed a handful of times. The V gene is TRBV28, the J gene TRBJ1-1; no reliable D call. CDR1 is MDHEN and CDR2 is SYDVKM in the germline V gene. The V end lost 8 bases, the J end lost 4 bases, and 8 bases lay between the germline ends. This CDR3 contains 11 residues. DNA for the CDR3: TGTGCCAGCGTGTCTGTCACTGAAGCTTTCTTT. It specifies CASVSVTEAFF.

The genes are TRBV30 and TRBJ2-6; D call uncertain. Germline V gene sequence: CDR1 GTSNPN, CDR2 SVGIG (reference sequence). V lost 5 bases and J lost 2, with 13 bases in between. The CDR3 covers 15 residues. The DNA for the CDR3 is TGTGCCTGGGCCCTGGGCGCGCCTGGGGCCAACGTCCTGACTTTC. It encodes CAWALGAPGANVLTF.

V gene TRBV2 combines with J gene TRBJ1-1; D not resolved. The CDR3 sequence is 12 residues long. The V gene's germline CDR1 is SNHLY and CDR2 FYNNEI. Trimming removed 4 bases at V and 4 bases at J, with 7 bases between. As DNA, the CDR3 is TGTGCCAGCAGTGCCGGGTCCACTGAAGCTTTCTTT. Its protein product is CASSAGSTEAFF.

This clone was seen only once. The CDR3 coding sequence is TGTGCCAGCAGTTACGCCACAGGGAGCACAGATACGCAGTATTTT. This codes for CASSYATGSTDTQYF. V and J are TRBV6-5 and TRBJ2-3; D may be TRBD1 (6 bases). The V and J ends lost 2 bases and 0 bases respectively, with 9 bases between them. The CDR3 has 15 amino acids. Germline CDR1 reads MNHEY; CDR2 reads SVGAGI.

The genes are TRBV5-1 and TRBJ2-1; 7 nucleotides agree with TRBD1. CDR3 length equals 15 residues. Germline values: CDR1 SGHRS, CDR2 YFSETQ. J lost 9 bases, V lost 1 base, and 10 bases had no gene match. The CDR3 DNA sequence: TGCGCCAGCAGCTTGACAGGGGCCCCTACTAGTGAGCAGTTCTTC. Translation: CASSLTGAPTSEQFF.

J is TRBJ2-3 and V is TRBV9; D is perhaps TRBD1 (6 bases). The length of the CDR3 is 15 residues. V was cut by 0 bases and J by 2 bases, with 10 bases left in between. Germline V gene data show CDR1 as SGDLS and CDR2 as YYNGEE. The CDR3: CASSVGGHFTDTQYF. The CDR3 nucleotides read TGTGCCAGCAGCGTAGGGGGACACTTCACAGATACGCAGTATTTT.

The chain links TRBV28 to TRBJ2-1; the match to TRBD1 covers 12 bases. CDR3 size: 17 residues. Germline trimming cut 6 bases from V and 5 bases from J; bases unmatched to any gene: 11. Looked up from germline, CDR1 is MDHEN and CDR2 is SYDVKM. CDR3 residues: CASRLLRRDRGHNEQFF. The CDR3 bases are TGTGCCAGCAGATTACTACGCCGGGACAGGGGGCACAATGAGCAGTTCTTC.

Here the CDR3 DNA reads TGTGCCAGCAAGCAAAGGCAGGGTCGCGATGAGCAGTTCTTC. Residues: CASKQRQGRDEQFF. The J gene is TRBJ2-1, the V gene TRBV6-1, with a possible D match to TRBD1 (5 bases). Germline loops: CDR1 MNHNS, CDR2 SASEGT. The CDR3 loop spans 14 amino acids. Trimming took off 7 bases at V and 8 bases at J, with 18 bases between the two ends.

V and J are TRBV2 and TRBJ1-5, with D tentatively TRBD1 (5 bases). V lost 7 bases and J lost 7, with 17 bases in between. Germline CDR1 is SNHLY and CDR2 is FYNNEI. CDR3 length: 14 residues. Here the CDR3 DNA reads TGTGCCAGCACGGAGGGACCGGTGGGGCAGCCCCAGCATTTT. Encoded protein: CASTEGPVGQPQHF.